The 31 T cell receptor beta chains below were found in one sample sequenced in a study of blood T cell repertoires in COVID-19. Data came from immunoSEQ multiplex PCR; TCRdb stores just in-frame clones and leaves some out. The table has approximately 150,000 clones, roughly 87% seen once. Source material: peripheral blood. Source of these receptors: a woman in her 70s with acute or convalescent COVID-19.

The rearrangement links TRBV5-1 to TRBJ2-7; D may be TRBD2 (6 bases). V was shortened by 3 bases and J by 3 bases, with 16 bases between the two germline ends. Germline CDR1 SGHRS, CDR2 YFSETQ. The CDR3 has 15 residues. Written as DNA, the CDR3 is TGCGCCAGCAGCTACGGGACTCACGGGAGCTACGAGCAGTACTTC. It codes for CASSYGTHGSYEQYF.

A word on this clone: The sample carries other DNA sequences with the same CDR3. V is TRBV29-1 and J is TRBJ2-1, with 10 bases lining up with TRBD2. V lost 4 bases and J lost 4; bases outside the gene matches: 4. This CDR3 comprises 14 residues. The germline gives CDR1 SQVTM, CDR2 ANQGSEA. DNA of the CDR3: TGCAGCGTTGGCCGGACTAGCGGTTACAATGAGCAGTTCTTC. Translating it yields CSVGRTSGYNEQFF.

The sample holds one count of this clone. The chain links TRBV28 to TRBJ1-2, with D possibly matching TRBD1 (5 bases). This CDR3 has 14 amino acids. Trimming took 3 bases from V and 4 from J, leaving 12 bases between them. CDR1 is MDHEN, CDR2 SYDVKM, per germline. This chain's CDR3 is CASSLGGHSYGYTF. The CDR3 DNA is TGTGCCAGCAGTTTGGGGGGTCACTCCTATGGCTACACCTTC.

The chain carries TRBV23-1 and TRBJ2-2, with TRBD2 matching 8 bases. TRBV23-1 is given ORF status, its function remaining uncertain. Trimming at V came to 2 bases and at J to 6 bases, leaving 26 bases not matched to a gene. This CDR3 is 22 amino acids long. The CDR3, as DNA: TGCGCCAGCAGTCAACCCCGGGAGAGCGGGTTGTGGCGAGCGGGAGAGTCCGGGGAGCTGTTTTTT. Its translation: CASSQPRESGLWRAGESGELFF.

The chain is built from TRBV5-6 and TRBJ2-5; TRBD1 aligns across 10 bases. The germline CDR1 and CDR2 sequences are SGHDT and YYEEEE. This CDR3 is built from 15 residues. Trimming at V came to 4 bases and at J to 4 bases, leaving 7 bases not matched to a gene. As DNA, the CDR3 is TGTGCCAGCAGCCTCCTGACAGGGGGCGGAGAGACCCAGTACTTC. Amino acid sequence: CASSLLTGGGETQYF.

This clone has just a few counts. The chain carries TRBV5-1 and TRBJ1-1, with D maybe TRBD1 (6 bases). V lost 3 bases to trimming and J lost 1 base, with 10 bases between them. Germline V gene data show CDR1 as SGHRS and CDR2 as YFSETQ. The CDR3 is made up of 14 amino acids. The CDR3 is CASSSGHTNTEAFF. CDR3 nucleotide sequence: TGCGCCAGCAGCTCGGGACATACGAACACTGAAGCTTTCTTT.

This clone appeared a few times. The chain carries TRBV12-3 or TRBV12-4 and TRBJ2-3; D unresolved. The CDR3 totals 12 residues. V was pared by 3 bases and J by 4 bases, with 5 bases between. The CDR3 sequence: CASSLRPDTQYF. CDR3 DNA sequence: TGTGCCAGCAGTTTGAGGCCAGATACGCAGTATTTT.

The CDR3 nucleotides read TGCGCCAGCAGCCAAGACTCCGGGTCCCCGAAGCTGTTTTTT. This sequence encodes CASSQDSGSPKLFF. This chain links TRBV4-3 with TRBJ2-2; D call uncertain. Germline values: CDR1 LGHNA, CDR2 YSLEER. The CDR3 extends over 14 amino acids. Between the trimmed V and J ends, which lost 0 bases and 12 bases, there was a span of 14 bases.

This clone is a singleton in its sample. The chain carries TRBV28 and TRBJ2-5, with D maybe TRBD2 (5 bases). Germline assignment: CDR1 MDHEN and CDR2 SYDVKM. This CDR3 has 15 residues. V was cut by 1 base and J by 2 bases, with 11 bases left in between. The chain's CDR3 is CASSLSGGGQETQYF. The CDR3 nucleotides are TGTGCCAGCAGTTTATCCGGAGGCGGTCAAGAGACCCAGTACTTC.

This chain links TRBV27 with TRBJ2-5; D perhaps matches TRBD2 (7 bases). Germline V lookup: CDR1 MNHEY, CDR2 SMNVEV (reference sequence). The V end was cut by 10 bases, the J end by 4 bases, with 16 bases between. The CDR3 runs to 13 residues. The CDR3 DNA sequence: TGTGCCACCCGTAAAGGGGGGGTAGAGACCCAGTACTTC. Its protein product is CATRKGGVETQYF.

The CDR3 DNA is TGTGCCAGCAGTCAAAGCGGGAGATGGGGAAGGAATGAGCAGTTCTTC. Protein sequence: CASSQSGRWGRNEQFF. The chain recombines TRBV6-2 or TRBV6-3 with TRBJ2-1, with 8 bases lining up with TRBD2. The length of the CDR3 is 16 residues. The V segment lost 5 bases and the J segment 7 bases; nucleotides outside the gene matches: 13. Germline lookup yields CDR1 MNHEY and CDR2 SVGEGT.

The count of this clone is one. V is TRBV2 and J is TRBJ2-7, with 10 nucleotides matching TRBD1. The CDR3 contains 14 residues. Germline CDR1 and CDR2: SNHLY and FYNNEI. V dropped 6 bases and J dropped 7; count of bases not matched to a gene: 9. CDR3 sequence reads: CASSEGTGVREQYF. CDR3 nucleotide sequence: TGTGCCAGCAGCGAGGGGACAGGGGTTCGGGAGCAGTACTTC.

The gene calls are TRBV4-3 and TRBJ2-6; 13 bases line up with TRBD2. The trim removed 2 bases at V and 0 bases at J, leaving 1 base unmatched. Looked up from germline, CDR1 is LGHNA and CDR2 is YSLEER. This CDR3 is 18 amino acids long. Here the CDR3 reads CASSQTSGRASGANVLTF. CDR3 nucleotides: TGCGCCAGCAGCCAAACTAGCGGGAGGGCCTCTGGGGCCAACGTCCTGACTTTC.

The V and J genes are TRBV28 and TRBJ1-3; tentative D call: TRBD1 (6 bases). This CDR3 is 14 amino acids long. V was shortened by 5 bases and J by 5 bases, with 13 bases between the two germline ends. Germline V lookup: CDR1 MDHEN, CDR2 SYDVKM. This CDR3 reads CASSPPGQRNTIYF. In nucleotides, the CDR3 is TGTGCCAGCAGTCCCCCCGGACAGCGAAACACCATATATTTT.

The chain recombines TRBV28 with TRBJ2-7, with TRBD2 identical over 9 bases. Germline CDR1 is MDHEN and CDR2 is SYDVKM. V was pared by 8 bases and J by 2 bases, with 7 bases of the junction left unmatched. The CDR3 length is 14 residues. CDR3 sequence: CASQPAGGAYEQYF. The CDR3 DNA follows: TGTGCCAGCCAACCCGCGGGAGGGGCCTACGAGCAGTACTTC.

This rearrangement joins TRBV19 to TRBJ2-1; perhaps TRBD2 as D (6 bases). CDR3 size: 13 residues. Trimming left V 7 bases short and J 2 bases short, with 9 bases between. Germline V gives CDR1 LNHDA, CDR2 SQIVND (reference sequence). CDR3 residues: CASKAGPYNEQFF. The CDR3 coding sequence is TGTGCCAGTAAAGCGGGCCCCTACAATGAGCAGTTCTTC.

The J gene is TRBJ1-1, the V gene TRBV5-6, with a weak D call TRBD1 (6 bases). The CDR3 runs 15 residues. Germline CDR1 SGHDT, CDR2 YYEEEE. The V end lost 2 bases, the J end lost 0 bases, and 11 bases lay between the germline ends. This CDR3 is CASSFTGFMNTEAFF. The DNA of the CDR3 is TGTGCCAGCAGCTTCACAGGGTTCATGAACACTGAAGCTTTCTTT.

V and J are TRBV7-2 and TRBJ2-1; TRBD2 agrees at 9 bases. Germline V lookup: CDR1 SGHTA, CDR2 FQGNSA. With V trimmed by 3 bases and J by 13 bases, 7 bases remained unmatched. The CDR3 is 13 residues long. The CDR3 is CASSFAGTSQQFF. The CDR3 DNA follows: TGTGCCAGCAGCTTCGCCGGGACTAGCCAACAGTTCTTC.

The chain carries TRBV6-5 and TRBJ1-3; TRBD1 might be the D (6 bases). The CDR3 totals 15 residues. Trimming took 6 bases from V and 2 from J, leaving 14 bases between them. Germline CDR1 MNHEY, CDR2 SVGAGI. The CDR3 bases are TGTGCCAGCAGCCCAAAGGGGACAACTGGAAACACCATATATTTT. Encoded protein: CASSPKGTTGNTIYF.

The table lists this clone with a few counts. The chain joins TRBV29-1 to TRBJ1-1, with TRBD1 matching 8 bases. Germline V gene sequence: CDR1 SQVTM, CDR2 ANQGSEA. The CDR3 is 13 amino acids. The V gene end was trimmed by 7 bases and the J gene end by 4 bases; junction bases not matched to a gene: 8. This CDR3 is CSASRQGRTEAFF. The CDR3 DNA follows: TGCAGCGCATCCCGACAGGGGCGCACTGAAGCTTTCTTT.

The chain uses TRBV24-1 and TRBJ2-5; 7 nucleotides line up with TRBD1. V was clipped by 4 bases and J by 7 bases; unmatched bases: 11. Germline V gene data show CDR1 as KGHDR and CDR2 as SFDVKD. CDR3 length: 15 residues. This chain's CDR3 is CATSDPRQGVSTQYF. The CDR3 DNA is TGTGCCACCAGTGACCCTAGACAGGGTGTTTCGACCCAGTACTTC.

V usage is TRBV6-2 or TRBV6-3 and J usage is TRBJ1-2; 8 positions match TRBD1. CDR3 length: 18 amino acids. Germline CDR1 reads MNHEY; CDR2 reads SVGEGT. V lost 6 bases, J lost 4 bases, and 19 bases stayed unmatched. This CDR3 is CASSRIGAWGQAGYGYTF. CDR3 coding DNA: TGTGCCAGCAGCCGAATAGGGGCATGGGGACAGGCCGGCTATGGCTACACCTTC.

V gene TRBV6-6 combines with J gene TRBJ2-3, with D perhaps matching TRBD1 (6 bases). Germline V gene data show CDR1 as MNHNY and CDR2 as SVGAGI (reference sequence). Trimming shortened V by 5 bases and J by 2 bases, and 20 bases separated the two germline ends. The CDR3 totals 17 residues. CDR3 DNA sequence: TGTGCCAGCAGTCCGCCCCAACAGGGCCCTACCACAGATACGCAGTATTTT. It translates to CASSPPQQGPTTDTQYF.

This clone showed up just once. This chain's CDR3 is CASSQEPTIQPQHF. As DNA, the CDR3 is TGCGCCAGCAGCCAAGAACCGACAATTCAGCCCCAGCATTTT. V gene TRBV4-1 combines with J gene TRBJ1-5; D not resolved. The CDR3 sequence is 14 residues long. Germline loops: CDR1 MGHRA, CDR2 YSYEKL. V lost 0 bases to trimming and J lost 6 bases, with 9 bases between them.

The chain carries TRBV10-3 and TRBJ2-5, with D possibly being TRBD1 (5 bases). This CDR3 region has 14 residues. Trimming removed 0 bases at V and 4 bases at J, with 9 bases between. Germline CDR1 ENHRY, CDR2 SYGVKD. This CDR3 reads CAISESTERETQYF. The CDR3 bases are TGTGCCATCAGTGAGTCGACAGAGAGAGAGACCCAGTACTTC.

The chain combines TRBV14 with TRBJ1-1; 9 nucleotides match TRBD1. The V segment lost 1 base and the J segment 1 base; nucleotides outside the gene matches: 13. Germline V gene data show CDR1 as SGHDN and CDR2 as FVKESK. The CDR3 has 19 amino acids. The CDR3 region is CASSQARPGQGDWNTEAFF. The CDR3 region has the DNA TGTGCCAGCAGCCAAGCTCGGCCGGGACAGGGCGACTGGAACACTGAAGCTTTCTTT. Supplemented by reference TRBV14 and TRBJ1-1, the full variable domain reads EAGVTQFPSHSVIEKGQTVTLRCDPISGHDNLYWYRRVMGKEIKFLLHFVKESKQDESGMPNNRFLAERTGGTYSTLKVQPAELEDSGVYFCASSQARPGQGDWNTEAFFGQGTRLTVV.

The DNA of the CDR3 is TGTGCCAGCAGCCAAGATTGGGCTAGCGGGGCGGATTTCTCCTACGAGCAGTACTTC. This sequence encodes CASSQDWASGADFSYEQYF. This sequence joins TRBV4-2 and TRBJ2-7; 9 positions agree with TRBD2. The junction had 12 bases not matched to a gene; V was cut back by 0 bases and J by 0 bases. Per germline, CDR1 LGHNA and CDR2 YNFKEQ. There are 19 residues in the CDR3.

The J gene is TRBJ2-5, the V gene TRBV11-1; 8 bases map to TRBD1. V trimming: 0 bases; J trimming: 4 bases; junction bases outside the gene matches: 4. This CDR3 comprises 15 residues. Germline CDR1 is SGHAT and CDR2 is FQDESV (reference sequence). CDR3 coding DNA: TGTGCCAGCAGCTTAGCATGGACAGGGACAGAGACCCAGTACTTC. Translated: CASSLAWTGTETQYF. Based on the CDR3 plus reference TRBV11-1 and TRBJ2-5, the full variable domain is EAEVAQSPRYKITEKSQAVAFWCDPISGHATLYWYRQILGQGPELLVQFQDESVVDDSQLPKDRFSAERLKGVDSTLKIQPAELGDSAMYLCASSLAWTGTETQYFGPGTRLLVL.

V gene TRBV7-2 combines with J gene TRBJ2-3; possibly TRBD2 for D (5 bases). Germline V CDR1 and CDR2: SGHTA, FQGNSA. The ends were cut back, 2 bases at V and 4 bases at J, with 13 bases in the middle. The CDR3 consists of 15 residues. The DNA for the CDR3 is TGTGCCAGCAGCTTAACGGGGATCCGCGCAGATACGCAGTATTTT. This translates into CASSLTGIRADTQYF.

The V call is TRBV9, the J call TRBJ1-6, with a possible D match to TRBD1 (6 bases). Germline V gives CDR1 SGDLS, CDR2 YYNGEE. The length of the CDR3 is 15 residues. The V gene lost 0 bases and the J gene lost 10 bases, with 14 bases spanning the gap. This CDR3 reads CASSVGGGAGSPLHF. The CDR3 DNA reads as TGTGCCAGCAGCGTAGGTGGGGGCGCGGGCTCACCCCTCCACTTT.

This clone came up a few times. This same CDR3 is encoded by further DNA sequences in the sample. The chain couples TRBV7-3 to TRBJ2-2; no reliable D call. V dropped 5 bases and J dropped 7 bases, with 5 bases sitting between them. The germline V gene has CDR1 SGHTA and CDR2 FQGTGA. This CDR3 has 11 residues. The CDR3 sequence: CASSAGGELFF. The CDR3 nucleotides read TGTGCCAGCAGCGCCGGCGGGGAGCTGTTTTTT.